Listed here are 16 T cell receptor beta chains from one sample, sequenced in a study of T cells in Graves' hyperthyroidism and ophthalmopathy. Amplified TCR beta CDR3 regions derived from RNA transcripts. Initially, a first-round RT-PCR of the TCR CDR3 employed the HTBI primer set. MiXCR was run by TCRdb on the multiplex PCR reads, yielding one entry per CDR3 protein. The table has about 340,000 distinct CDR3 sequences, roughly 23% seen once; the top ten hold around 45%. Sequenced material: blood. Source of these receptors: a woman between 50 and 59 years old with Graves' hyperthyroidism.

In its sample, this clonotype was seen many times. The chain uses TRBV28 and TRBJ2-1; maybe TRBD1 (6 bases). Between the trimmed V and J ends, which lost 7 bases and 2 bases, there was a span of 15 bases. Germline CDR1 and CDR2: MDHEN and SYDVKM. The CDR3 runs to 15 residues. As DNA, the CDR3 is TGTGCCAGCACGGTATCGGGACAAGCCTACAATGAGCAGTTCTTC. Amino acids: CASTVSGQAYNEQFF.

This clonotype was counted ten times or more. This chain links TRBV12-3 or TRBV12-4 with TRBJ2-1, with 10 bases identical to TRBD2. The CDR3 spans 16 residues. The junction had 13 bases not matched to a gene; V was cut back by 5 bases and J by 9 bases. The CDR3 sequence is CASSPPTSGKGSEQFF. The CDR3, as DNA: TGTGCCAGCAGTCCCCCTACTAGCGGGAAGGGGAGTGAGCAGTTCTTC.

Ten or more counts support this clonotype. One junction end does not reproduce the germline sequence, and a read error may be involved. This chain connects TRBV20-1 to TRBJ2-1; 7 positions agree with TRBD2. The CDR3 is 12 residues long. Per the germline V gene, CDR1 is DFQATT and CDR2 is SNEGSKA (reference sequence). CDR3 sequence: CSTSERYNEQFF. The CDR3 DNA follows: TGCAGTACTAGCGAACGCTACAATGAGCAGTTCTTC.

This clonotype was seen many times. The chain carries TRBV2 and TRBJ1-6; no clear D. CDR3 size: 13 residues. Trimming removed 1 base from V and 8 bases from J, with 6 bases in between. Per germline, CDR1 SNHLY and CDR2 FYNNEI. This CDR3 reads CASSEGIYSPLHF. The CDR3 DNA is TGTGCCAGCAGTGAAGGGATCTATTCACCCCTCCACTTT. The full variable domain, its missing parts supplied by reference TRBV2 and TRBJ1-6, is EPEVTQTPSHQVTQMGQEVILRCVPISNHLYFYWYRQILGQKVEFLVSFYNNEISEKSEIFDDQFSVERPDGSNFTLKIRSTKLEDSAMYFCASSEGIYSPLHFGNGTRLTVT.

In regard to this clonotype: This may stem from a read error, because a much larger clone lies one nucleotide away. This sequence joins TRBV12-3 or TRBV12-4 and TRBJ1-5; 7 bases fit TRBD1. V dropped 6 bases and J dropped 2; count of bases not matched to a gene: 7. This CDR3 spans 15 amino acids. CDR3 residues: CASRCEGAGNQPQHF. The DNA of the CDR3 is TGTGCCAGCAGATGCGAGGGGGCCGGCAATCAGCCCCAGCATTTT.

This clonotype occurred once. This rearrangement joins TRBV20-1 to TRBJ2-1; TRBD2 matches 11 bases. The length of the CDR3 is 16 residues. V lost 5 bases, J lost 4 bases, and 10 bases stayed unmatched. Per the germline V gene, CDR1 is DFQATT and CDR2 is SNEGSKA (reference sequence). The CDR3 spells CSAPPLAGGPYNEQFF. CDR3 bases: TGCAGTGCTCCCCCTTTAGCGGGGGGGCCTTACAATGAGCAGTTCTTC.

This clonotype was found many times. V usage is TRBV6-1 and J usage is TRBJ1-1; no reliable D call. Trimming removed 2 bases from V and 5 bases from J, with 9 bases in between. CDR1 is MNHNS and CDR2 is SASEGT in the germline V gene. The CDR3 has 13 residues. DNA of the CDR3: TGTGCCAGCAGTGAAAGGTGGGATACTGAAGCTTTCTTT. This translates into CASSERWDTEAFF.

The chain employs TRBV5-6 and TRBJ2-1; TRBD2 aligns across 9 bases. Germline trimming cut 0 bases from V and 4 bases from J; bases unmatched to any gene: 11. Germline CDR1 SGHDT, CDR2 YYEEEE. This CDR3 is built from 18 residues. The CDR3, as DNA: TGTGCCAGCAGCTTGGGTGTAATAGCGGGGGTCTCATACAATGAGCAGTTCTTC. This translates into CASSLGVIAGVSYNEQFF.

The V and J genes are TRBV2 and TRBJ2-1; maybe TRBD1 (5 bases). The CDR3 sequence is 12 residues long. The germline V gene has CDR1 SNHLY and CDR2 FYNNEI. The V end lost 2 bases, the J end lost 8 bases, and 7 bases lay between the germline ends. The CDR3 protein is CASSEQGDEQFF. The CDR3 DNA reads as TGTGCCAGCAGTGAACAGGGTGATGAGCAGTTCTTC.

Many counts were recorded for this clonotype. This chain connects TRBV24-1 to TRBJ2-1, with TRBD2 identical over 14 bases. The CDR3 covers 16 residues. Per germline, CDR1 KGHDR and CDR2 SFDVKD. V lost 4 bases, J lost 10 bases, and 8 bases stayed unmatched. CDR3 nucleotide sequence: TGTGCCACCAGTGAGCCCGGGACTAGCGGGAGTCGGGAGCAGTTCTTC. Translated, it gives CATSEPGTSGSREQFF.

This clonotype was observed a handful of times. CDR3 protein: CASSVTGTGDNEQYF. CDR3 sequence (DNA): TGTGCCAGCAGTGTAACCGGGACAGGGGACAACGAGCAGTACTTC. J is TRBJ2-7 and V is TRBV28; 10 bases agree with TRBD1. The CDR3 runs to 15 residues. Per the germline V gene, CDR1 is MDHEN and CDR2 is SYDVKM. V shed 5 bases and J 5 bases; nucleotides not matched to a gene: 9.

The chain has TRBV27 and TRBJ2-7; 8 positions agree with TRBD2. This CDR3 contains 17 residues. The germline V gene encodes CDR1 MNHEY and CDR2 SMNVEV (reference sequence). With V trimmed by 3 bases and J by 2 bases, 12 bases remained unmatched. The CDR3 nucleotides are TGTGCCAGCAGTTTCCTCGGGGGCGCGGGAGGTCCCTACGAGCAGTACTTC. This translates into CASSFLGGAGGPYEQYF.

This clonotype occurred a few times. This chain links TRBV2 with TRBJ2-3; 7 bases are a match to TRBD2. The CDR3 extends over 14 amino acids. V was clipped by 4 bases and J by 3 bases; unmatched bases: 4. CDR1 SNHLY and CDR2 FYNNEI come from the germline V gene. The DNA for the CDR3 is TGTGCCAGCAGTGGATTCGGGAGGACAGATACGCAGTATTTT. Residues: CASSGFGRTDTQYF.

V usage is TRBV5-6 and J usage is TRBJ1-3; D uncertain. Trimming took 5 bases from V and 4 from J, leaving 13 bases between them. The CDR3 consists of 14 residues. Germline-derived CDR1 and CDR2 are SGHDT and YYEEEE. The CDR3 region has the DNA TGTGCCAGCAGGTCTCCGGCACTCGGAAACACCATATATTTT. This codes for CASRSPALGNTIYF.

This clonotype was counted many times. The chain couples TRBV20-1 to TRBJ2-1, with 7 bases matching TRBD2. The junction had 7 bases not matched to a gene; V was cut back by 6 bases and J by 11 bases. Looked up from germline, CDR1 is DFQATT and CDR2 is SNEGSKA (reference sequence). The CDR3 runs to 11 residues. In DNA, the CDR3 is TGCAGTGCCACAACTAGCGCCAAGCAGTTCTTC. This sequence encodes CSATTSAKQFF.

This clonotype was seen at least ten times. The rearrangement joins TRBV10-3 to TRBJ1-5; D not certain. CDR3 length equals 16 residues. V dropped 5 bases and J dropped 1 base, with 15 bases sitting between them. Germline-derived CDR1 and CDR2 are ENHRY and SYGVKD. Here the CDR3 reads CAISPSAGGSNQPQHF. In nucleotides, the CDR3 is TGTGCCATCAGTCCCTCGGCAGGAGGGAGCAATCAGCCCCAGCATTTT.